Presented here are 14 T cell receptor beta chains from one specimen sequenced in a study of breast tumors, draining lymph nodes, adjacent tissues. Axillary draining lymph nodes of breast cancer patients supplied the node samples. TCRdb independently ran MiXCR on the multiplex PCR reads; one entry per CDR3 protein. This sample has about 230,000 distinct CDR3 sequences; about 30% occur once, and the top ten carry approximately 1.5%. Sequenced sample: axillary lymph node tissue. These TCRs come from a female donor with breast cancer. Some clones in this sample may be carry-over from other donors' samples.

This clonotype came up many times. This chain links TRBV20-1 with TRBJ2-3; D ambiguous. The CDR3 runs to 14 residues. The V end lost 6 bases, the J end lost 1 base, and 14 bases lay between the germline ends. Germline V gene sequence: CDR1 DFQATT, CDR2 SNEGSKA (reference sequence). The CDR3 sequence is CSALSRTGTDTQYF. The CDR3 DNA reads TGCAGTGCCCTCTCTAGGACCGGCACAGATACGCAGTATTTT.

The gene calls are TRBV2 and TRBJ1-2, with 9 bases that match TRBD1. V was pared by 4 bases and J by 8 bases, with 5 bases of the junction left unmatched. The CDR3 contains 13 residues. CDR1 is SNHLY, CDR2 FYNNEI, per germline. The CDR3 loop is CASSGTGVPGYTF. The DNA for the CDR3 is TGTGCCAGCAGTGGGACAGGGGTGCCCGGCTACACCTTC.

This clonotype has a count of ten or more. The rearrangement joins TRBV18 to TRBJ2-1, with D maybe TRBD1 (5 bases). Per the germline V gene, CDR1 is KGHSH and CDR2 is LQKENI. The CDR3 is 12 amino acids. The germline V and J ends were trimmed by 6 bases and 8 bases, with 11 bases remaining between them. For the CDR3, the DNA is TGTGCCAGCTCGGTCCAGGGCTATGAGCAGTTCTTC. It codes for CASSVQGYEQFF.

This clonotype has only one observation. This chain uses TRBV28 with TRBJ2-6, with 9 bases lining up with TRBD1. The CDR3 sequence is 19 residues long. Trimming cost V 5 bases and J 3 bases; bases outside gene matches: 14. Germline V lookup: CDR1 MDHEN, CDR2 SYDVKM. This CDR3 reads CASSQIQGAGGYGANVLTF. The DNA of the CDR3 is TGTGCCAGCAGTCAGATACAGGGGGCAGGTGGTTATGGGGCCAACGTCCTGACTTTC.

This clonotype was counted ten times or more. This rearrangement joins TRBV5-1 to TRBJ2-3; D not resolved. With 0 bases removed from V and 8 bases from J, the gap between germline ends came to 7 bases. This CDR3 is built from 12 residues. Germline loops: CDR1 SGHRS, CDR2 YFSETQ. The CDR3 DNA reads as TGCGCCAGCAGCTTGGAGAGCCGTACGCAGTATTTT. It encodes CASSLESRTQYF.

V and J are TRBV12-3 or TRBV12-4 and TRBJ1-6, with D maybe TRBD1 (6 bases). V was clipped by 3 bases and J by 5 bases, with 11 bases between them. CDR3 length: 15 residues. The CDR3 DNA reads as TGTGCCAGCAGTTTCGCAGGGGCGAATAATTCACCCCTCCACTTT. Residues: CASSFAGANNSPLHF.

This sequence joins TRBV6-1 and TRBJ2-2, with D perhaps given as TRBD1 or TRBD2 (6 bases each). The germline V gene encodes CDR1 MNHNS and CDR2 SASEGT. V dropped 5 bases and J dropped 5 bases, with 15 bases sitting between them. The CDR3 extends over 15 amino acids. The CDR3 bases are TGTGCCAGCAGTCAATCGCGGAGGGGGACCGGGGAGCTGTTTTTT. It translates to CASSQSRRGTGELFF.

Many counts were recorded for this clonotype. This chain connects TRBV12-5 to TRBJ2-1, with 10 bases that match TRBD1. From germline, CDR1 is LGHNT and CDR2 FRNRAP. CDR3 length: 13 amino acids. Trimming removed 5 bases from V and 9 bases from J; junction bases left unmatched: 4. The CDR3 here is CASGRGQGFEQFF. CDR3 in DNA: TGTGCTAGTGGTAGGGGACAGGGGTTTGAGCAGTTCTTC.

The chain links TRBV20-1 to TRBJ2-1, with 10 nucleotides matching TRBD2. The germline V gene has CDR1 DFQATT and CDR2 SNEGSKA (reference sequence). The CDR3 runs to 15 residues. J lost 5 bases, V lost 7 bases, and 11 bases had no gene match. CDR3 sequence (DNA): TGCAGTGTAGCGGGAGGAAGGACTGGGGACAATGAGCAGTTCTTC. Translation gives CSVAGGRTGDNEQFF.

In this sample, this clonotype turned up many times. This chain connects TRBV12-3 or TRBV12-4 to TRBJ1-2, with 10 bases lining up with TRBD1. The CDR3 runs 14 residues. V was pared by 3 bases and J by 7 bases, with 5 bases of the junction left unmatched. DNA for the CDR3: TGTGCCAGCAGTTTCCGACAGGGGGCTTTTGGCTACACCTTC. It yields the protein CASSFRQGAFGYTF.

This clonotype showed up many times. The genes are TRBV6-1 and TRBJ2-7; D is uncertain. Germline-derived CDR1 and CDR2 are MNHNS and SASEGT. The CDR3 has 15 residues. Trimming removed 3 bases at V and 3 bases at J, with 15 bases between. In DNA, the CDR3 is TGTGCCAGCAGTGAGAGCAGCCTTAGAAGCTACGAGCAGTACTTC. Residues: CASSESSLRSYEQYF.

This clonotype was detected many times. The chain is built from TRBV6-1 and TRBJ2-2; possible D gene TRBD1, 6 bases. The length of the CDR3 is 14 residues. With 4 bases removed from V and 13 bases from J, the gap between germline ends came to 19 bases. The germline V gene has CDR1 MNHNS and CDR2 SASEGT. As DNA, the CDR3 is TGTGCCAGCAGTGCAACCGACAGGCCTCGTGGGCTGTTTTTT. The encoded protein is CASSATDRPRGLFF.

In this sample, this clonotype turned up many times. The V call is TRBV11-2, the J call TRBJ2-1; 14 bases align to TRBD2. The germline gives CDR1 SGHAT, CDR2 FQNNGV. This CDR3 is 15 amino acids long. The junction had 6 bases not matched to a gene; V was cut back by 5 bases and J by 9 bases. The CDR3 protein is CASSRTSGRQSEQFF. In DNA, the CDR3 is TGTGCCAGCAGCCGGACTAGCGGGAGGCAGAGTGAGCAGTTCTTC.

A word on this clonotype: One end of the junction varies from germline; a read error may be responsible. The rearrangement uses TRBV12-3 or TRBV12-4 and TRBJ2-5; D might be TRBD1 (6 bases). The CDR3 spans 15 residues. The CDR3 here is CVSSPPFTGQEAQYF. CDR3 coding DNA: TGTGTCAGCAGCCCACCCTTCACAGGGCAAGAGGCCCAGTACTTC.